A selection of T cell receptor beta chains follows, all from one sample in a study of beta chain features in type 1 diabetes. Only in-frame clones appear in the TCRdb table, and some are missing; sequencing was by immunoSEQ multiplex PCR. The data contain roughly 250,000 clones, about 10% of them singletons. The sequenced sample consisted of naive CD4+ T cells from blood. Every receptor here comes from a woman in her late teens or twenties in good health. Each CDR3 is given with its conserved first and last residue. A D gene is named only where the DNA matches it firmly. The size field is filled for only some rows; it gives once, few, many or a size class.

CDR3aa: CASSFRAGGTALNSPLHF
CDR3nt: TGTGCCAGCAGTTTCAGGGCCGGAGGGACAGCATTGAATTCACCCCTCCACTTT
d_gene: TRBD1
abundance: -
j_gene: TRBJ1-6
v_gene: TRBV27
len: 18

CDR3aa: CASRSWTRGTNQPQHF
CDR3nt: TGTGCCAGTAGAAGTTGGACCAGGGGCACGAATCAGCCCCAGCATTTT
d_gene: -
abundance: few
j_gene: TRBJ1-5
v_gene: TRBV19
len: 16

CDR3aa: CAVGSPHRGGKLYEQYF
CDR3nt: TGTGCCGTAGGAAGCCCACACCGCGGGGGGAAGCTCTACGAGCAGTACTTC
d_gene: TRBD2
abundance: -
j_gene: TRBJ2-7
v_gene: TRBV5-4
len: 17

CDR3aa: CASSGAGLEYNEQFF
CDR3nt: TGTGCCAGCAGTGGAGCGGGACTGGAGTACAATGAGCAGTTCTTC
d_gene: TRBD2
abundance: few
j_gene: TRBJ2-1
v_gene: TRBV27
len: 15

CDR3aa: CASGAWDFNNEQFF
CDR3nt: TGTGCTAGTGGCGCTTGGGACTTCAACAATGAGCAGTTCTTC
d_gene: -
abundance: few
j_gene: TRBJ2-1
v_gene: TRBV12-5
len: 14

CDR3aa: CASSARTGSYEQYF
CDR3nt: TGTGCCAGCAGTGCTCGGACGGGGTCCTACGAGCAGTACTTC
d_gene: -
abundance: few
j_gene: TRBJ2-7
v_gene: TRBV6-1
len: 14

CDR3aa: CASSERNGGRTEAFF
CDR3nt: TGTGCCAGCAGTGAACGAAACGGGGGAAGGACTGAAGCTTTCTTT
d_gene: -
abundance: few
j_gene: TRBJ1-1
v_gene: TRBV25-1
len: 15

CDR3aa: CASSSGITYEQYF
CDR3nt: TGTGCCAGCAGTAGCGGAATAACCTACGAGCAGTACTTC
d_gene: -
abundance: few
j_gene: TRBJ2-7
v_gene: TRBV2
len: 13

CDR3aa: CASSLLTSGGEETQYF
CDR3nt: TGTGCCAGCAGCTTACTGACTAGCGGGGGAGAAGAGACCCAGTACTTC
d_gene: TRBD2
abundance: -
j_gene: TRBJ2-5
v_gene: TRBV7-9
len: 16

CDR3aa: CASSFGPSVQNIQYF
CDR3nt: TGCGCCAGCAGCTTTGGTCCTAGCGTTCAAAACATTCAGTACTTC
d_gene: -
abundance: -
j_gene: TRBJ2-4
v_gene: TRBV5-1
len: 15